Listed below are T cell receptor beta chains from one sample, sequenced in a study of blood T cell repertoires in COVID-19. Libraries were prepared by immunoSEQ multiplex PCR; TCRdb keeps only in-frame clonotypes and omits some of them. The top ten hold 5% to 7% of the sample, which has a few hundred thousand clones, roughly 90% seen once. The specimen was peripheral blood. The receptors come from a man between 18 and 35 years old who had recovered from COVID-19. Both conserved end residues are trimmed from each CDR3. The order of the fields is J gene, V gene, CDR3 protein.

>TRBJ2-7|TRBV7-2
ASSKDSGGGYEQY
>TRBJ2-7|TRBV11-2
ASSQTGTGRYEQY
>TRBJ1-2|TRBV12-3/TRBV12-4
ASSTWTSYGYT
>TRBJ1-2|TRBV7-2
ASSRPRPNYGYT
>TRBJ2-2|TRBV12-3/TRBV12-4
ASSPLPGELF
>TRBJ1-3|TRBV19
ASGVNSGNTIY
>TRBJ2-2|TRBV6-5
ATTGTSGTGELF
>TRBJ1-3|TRBV12-3/TRBV12-4
ASSLEAGNTIY
>TRBJ2-7|TRBV20-1
SASWGPGYEQY
>TRBJ2-4|TRBV10-2
ASRSSSWKGQGNIQY
>TRBJ2-3|TRBV7-2
ASSFSGGSGTDTQY
>TRBJ1-5|TRBV7-9
ASSLALDRGNQPQH
>TRBJ1-2|TRBV6-2/TRBV6-3
ASSWDRFYGYT
>TRBJ2-1|TRBV12-5
ASGFLGQGMRNEQF
>TRBJ1-1|TRBV4-3
ASSQDNAGGSEAF
>TRBJ2-5|TRBV29-1
SASRQEQETQY